The 18 T cell receptor beta chains below were found in one sample sequenced in a study of T cell responses to AZD1222 COVID-19 vaccine. This table comes from immunoSEQ multiplex PCR, and its TCRdb copy is limited to in-frame clones, with some not included. Of 100,000 or so clones in the sample, about 86% are singletons; the top ten hold roughly 6%. The sample here was peripheral blood, taken 28 days after the second AZD1222 dose. The source of these receptors is an adult who received the AZD1222 COVID-19 vaccine.

Here the CDR3 DNA reads TGTGCCAGCAGTCGGGACAGGGCTGGGGCCAACGTCCTGACTTTC. This translates into CASSRDRAGANVLTF. V is TRBV6-5 and J is TRBJ2-6; TRBD1 matches at 9 bases. Unmatched junction bases numbered 1, after V lost 5 bases and J lost 2 bases. There are 15 residues in the CDR3. Germline V CDR1 and CDR2: MNHEY, SVGAGI.

CDR3 region: CASSPQGLGTDTQYF. For the CDR3, the DNA is TGTGCCAGCTCACCTCAGGGCTTGGGGACAGATACGCAGTATTTT. V gene TRBV18 combines with J gene TRBJ2-3; tentative D call: TRBD1 (5 bases). The CDR3 has 15 amino acids. Germline CDR1 KGHSH, CDR2 LQKENI. V lost 3 bases to trimming and J lost 3 bases, with 13 bases between them.

The chain uses TRBV4-1 and TRBJ2-1; D unresolved. Germline CDR1 is MGHRA and CDR2 is YSYEKL. The CDR3 runs to 14 residues. Trimming pared 0 bases from V and 6 bases from J, leaving 9 bases between. In DNA, the CDR3 is TGCGCCAGCAGCCAAGACGGCGGAGCCAATGAGCAGTTCTTC. Protein product: CASSQDGGANEQFF.

The V call is TRBV3-1 (or the pseudogene TRBV3-2), the J call TRBJ2-3; 10 nucleotides match TRBD1. Trimming took 0 bases from V and 1 from J; bases not matched to a gene: 16. The CDR3 contains 21 residues. Germline lookup yields CDR1 LGHDT and CDR2 YNNKEL (reference sequence). Written as DNA, the CDR3 is TGTGCCAGCAGCCAAGATCGGGAGGGGACAGGGGTACCCGGTGGCACAGATACGCAGTATTTT. Its protein is CASSQDREGTGVPGGTDTQYF.

This CDR3 reads CACRGNTEAFF. The CDR3 coding sequence is TGTGCCTGTCGAGGGAACACTGAAGCTTTCTTT. The chain joins TRBV6-5 to TRBJ1-1; no reliable D call. The CDR3 has 11 amino acids. The V gene lost 11 bases and the J gene lost 1 base, with 8 bases spanning the gap. The germline V gene has CDR1 MNHEY and CDR2 SVGAGI.

CDR3 sequence: CASSSRDSDYGYTF. DNA for the CDR3: TGTGCCAGCAGCAGCCGGGACAGTGACTATGGCTACACCTTC. The chain has TRBV9 and TRBJ1-2, with 7 bases identical to TRBD1. Germline CDR1 SGDLS, CDR2 YYNGEE. The V gene end was trimmed by 4 bases and the J gene end by 3 bases; junction bases not matched to a gene: 6. CDR3 size: 14 residues.

The V gene is TRBV7-3, the J gene TRBJ2-2, with a weak D call TRBD2 (5 bases). This CDR3 contains 15 residues. Germline V gene lookup returns CDR1 SGHTA and CDR2 FQGTGA. The V end was cut by 2 bases, the J end by 5 bases, with 12 bases between. In nucleotides, the CDR3 is TGTGCCAGCAGCTTATTTCGGGGATTTACCGGGGAGCTGTTTTTT. The encoded protein is CASSLFRGFTGELFF.

This sequence joins TRBV19 and TRBJ1-1; 8 bases are shared with TRBD1. CDR3 length: 15 residues. V lost 6 bases to trimming and J lost 5 bases; unmatched junction nucleotides: 11. Germline CDR1 reads LNHDA; CDR2 reads SQIVND (reference sequence). The CDR3 loop reads CASRATAGGITEAFF. CDR3 DNA sequence: TGTGCCAGTAGAGCCACCGCAGGGGGCATAACTGAAGCTTTCTTT.

This chain links TRBV6-6 with TRBJ2-7; 10 bases are a match to TRBD2. J was trimmed by 1 base and V by 5 bases; bases with no gene match: 8. Germline V CDR1 and CDR2: MNHNY, SVGAGI (reference sequence). The CDR3 spans 16 residues. The CDR3 spells CASSHPGTSVSYEQYF. The CDR3 DNA follows: TGTGCCAGCAGTCACCCCGGGACTAGCGTATCCTACGAGCAGTACTTC.

V usage is TRBV6-5 and J usage is TRBJ2-7; TRBD1 agrees at 7 bases. This CDR3 spans 14 amino acids. Germline-derived CDR1 and CDR2 are MNHEY and SVGAGI. The V gene end was trimmed by 6 bases and the J gene end by 2 bases; junction bases not matched to a gene: 7. The CDR3 sequence: CASRTGTVPYEQYF. CDR3 sequence (DNA): TGTGCCAGCAGGACCGGGACAGTGCCCTACGAGCAGTACTTC.

The chain is built from TRBV4-2 and TRBJ2-3; D is perhaps TRBD2 (5 bases). The germline V gene has CDR1 LGHNA and CDR2 YNFKEQ. The V and J ends lost 1 base and 4 bases respectively, with 12 bases between them. This CDR3 has 15 residues. Here the CDR3 DNA reads TGTGCCAGCAGCCAAGGAACCGGGGATCCAGATACGCAGTATTTT. It specifies CASSQGTGDPDTQYF.

The chain is built from TRBV18 and TRBJ2-2; the D gene is possibly TRBD2 (6 bases). CDR1 is KGHSH, CDR2 LQKENI, per germline. V shed 2 bases and J shed 4 bases, with 23 bases lying between them. There are 19 residues in the CDR3. CDR3 bases: TGTGCCAGCTCACCAGGGGGGACGGTCCGACCCCGGGCCACCGGGGAGCTGTTTTTT. Amino acids: CASSPGGTVRPRATGELFF. Full variable domain (remainder filled in from reference TRBV18 and TRBJ2-2): NAGVMQNPRHLVRRRGQEARLRCSPMKGHSHVYWYRQLPEEGLKFMVYLQKENIIDESGMPKERFSAEFPKEGPSILRIQQVVRGDSAAYFCASSPGGTVRPRATGELFFGEGSRLTVL.

J is TRBJ2-5 and V is TRBV6-5; 11 bases agree with TRBD2. Germline values: CDR1 MNHEY, CDR2 SVGAGI. With V trimmed by 8 bases and J by 5 bases, 10 bases remained unmatched. The CDR3 is 15 residues long. The CDR3 DNA reads as TGTGCCAGCGGCCCACTAGCGGGGGTAGCCGAGACCCAGTACTTC. As protein: CASGPLAGVAETQYF.

The chain joins TRBV5-4 to TRBJ2-7; the D is unclear. The CDR3 contains 14 residues. Germline V gene sequence: CDR1 SGHNT, CDR2 YYREEE (reference sequence). V lost 4 bases to trimming and J lost 2 bases, with 13 bases between them. The CDR3 DNA sequence: TGTGCCAGCAGCCCCTCCTCTGAGGCCTACGAGCAGTACTTC. Translated, it gives CASSPSSEAYEQYF.

V and J are TRBV19 and TRBJ2-1, with a weak D call TRBD2 (5 bases). CDR1 and CDR2 (germline): LNHDA, SQIVND (reference sequence). The CDR3 totals 16 residues. With 7 bases removed from V and 5 bases from J, the gap between germline ends came to 21 bases. The CDR3 here is CASISTPGSRDNEQFF. The CDR3, as DNA: TGTGCCAGTATCTCAACACCGGGATCTCGGGACAATGAGCAGTTCTTC.

The gene calls are TRBV5-1 and TRBJ2-1, with unresolved D. Trimming shortened V by 7 bases and J by 5 bases, and 16 bases separated the two germline ends. The CDR3 contains 14 residues. Germline CDR1 and CDR2: SGHRS and YFSETQ. CDR3 residues: CASHDRVGHNEQFF. DNA of the CDR3: TGCGCCAGCCATGACCGGGTCGGGCACAATGAGCAGTTCTTC.

The chain links TRBV5-1 to TRBJ2-7, with 7 bases that match TRBD2. Trimming cost V 0 bases and J 6 bases; bases outside gene matches: 6. The CDR3 has 14 amino acids. Germline lookup yields CDR1 SGHRS and CDR2 YFSETQ. The chain's CDR3 is CASSLEAGRREQYF. CDR3 bases: TGCGCCAGCAGCTTGGAAGCGGGGCGCCGCGAGCAGTACTTC.

This clone was counted only a few times. The chain combines TRBV27 with TRBJ2-7, with a weak D call TRBD1 (5 bases). The CDR3 runs 13 residues. Germline V gene lookup returns CDR1 MNHEY and CDR2 SMNVEV (reference sequence). Trimming left V 0 bases short and J 5 bases short, with 8 bases between. The DNA of the CDR3 is TGTGCCAGCAGTTTATCCAGGGCCCACGAGCAGTACTTC. It specifies CASSLSRAHEQYF.